This T cell receptor (beta chain) came from a study of early T cells in non-severe SARS-CoV-2 infection. Across the study: Chains from this unsorted whole-blood bulk RNA could not be paired.

Findings and caveats of the study: Clonotype matching in VDJdb favored anti-spike CD8 responses and did not capture private and CD4 specificities.

Concerning this clonotype itself: Its antigen is still unknown.

CDR3 size: 15 residues. Trimming shortened V by 3 bases and J by 2 bases, and 14 bases separated the two germline ends. Germline V CDR1 and CDR2: SGHAT, FQDESV (reference sequence). Each single cDNA molecule received a unique molecular identifier. TCRdb called the 5' RACE reads again in MiXCR, with one record for every CDR3 protein. The sample yields tens of thousands of distinct CDR3 sequences, roughly an eighth seen once. The J gene is TRBJ2-7, the V gene TRBV11-1, with no clear D. This clonotype originated in an adult who was a healthcare worker with PCR-confirmed SARS-CoV-2 infection or an uninfected control (not recorded which). Sequencing input: whole blood. CDR3 coding DNA: TGTGCCAGCAGCTTCGTCCCAGGCAGCGCCTACGAGCAGTACTTC. Translating gives CASSFVPGSAYEQYF.